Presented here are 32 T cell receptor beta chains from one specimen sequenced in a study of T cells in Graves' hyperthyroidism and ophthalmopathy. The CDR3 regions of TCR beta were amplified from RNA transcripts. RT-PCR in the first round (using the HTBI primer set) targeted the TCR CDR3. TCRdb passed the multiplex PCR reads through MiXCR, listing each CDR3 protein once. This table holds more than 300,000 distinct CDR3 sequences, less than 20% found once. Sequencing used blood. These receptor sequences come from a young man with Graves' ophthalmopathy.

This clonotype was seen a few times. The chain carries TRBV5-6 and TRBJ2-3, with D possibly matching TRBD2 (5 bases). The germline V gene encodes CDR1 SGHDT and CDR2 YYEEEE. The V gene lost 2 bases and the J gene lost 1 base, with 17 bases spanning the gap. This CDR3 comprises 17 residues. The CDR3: CASSFFAGQLGTDTQYF. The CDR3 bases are TGTGCCAGCAGCTTCTTTGCGGGCCAGCTAGGCACAGATACGCAGTATTTT.

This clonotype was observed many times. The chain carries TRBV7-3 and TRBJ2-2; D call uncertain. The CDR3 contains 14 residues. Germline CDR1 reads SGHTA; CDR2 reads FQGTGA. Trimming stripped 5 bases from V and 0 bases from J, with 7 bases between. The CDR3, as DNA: TGTGCCAGCAGCAATACCGCGAACACCGGGGAGCTGTTTTTT. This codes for CASSNTANTGELFF.

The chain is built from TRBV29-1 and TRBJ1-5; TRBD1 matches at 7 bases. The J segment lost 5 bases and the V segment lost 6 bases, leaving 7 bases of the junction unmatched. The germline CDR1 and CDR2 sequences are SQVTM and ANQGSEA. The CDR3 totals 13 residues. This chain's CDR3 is CSVVDRSDQPQHF. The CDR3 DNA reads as TGCAGCGTCGTGGACAGGTCGGATCAGCCCCAGCATTTT.

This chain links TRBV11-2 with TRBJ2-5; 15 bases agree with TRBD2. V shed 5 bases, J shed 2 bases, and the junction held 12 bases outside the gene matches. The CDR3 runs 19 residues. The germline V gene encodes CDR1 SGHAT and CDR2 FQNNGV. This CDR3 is CASSPGLAGGRGKQETQYF. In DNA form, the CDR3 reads TGTGCCAGCAGCCCGGGACTAGCGGGGGGACGGGGGAAGCAAGAGACCCAGTACTTC.

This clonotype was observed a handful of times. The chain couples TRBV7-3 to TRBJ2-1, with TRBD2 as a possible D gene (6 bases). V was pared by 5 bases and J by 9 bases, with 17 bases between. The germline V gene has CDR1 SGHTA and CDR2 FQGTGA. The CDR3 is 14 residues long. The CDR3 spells CASSQTGVVGEQFF. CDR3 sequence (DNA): TGTGCCAGCAGCCAAACGGGGGTGGTTGGTGAGCAGTTCTTC.

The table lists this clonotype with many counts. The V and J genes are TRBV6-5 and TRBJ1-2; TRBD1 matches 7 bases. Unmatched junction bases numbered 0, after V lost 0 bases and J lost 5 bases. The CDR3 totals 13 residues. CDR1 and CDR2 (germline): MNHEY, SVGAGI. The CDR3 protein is CASSYSTGYGYTF. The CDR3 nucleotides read TGTGCCAGCAGTTACTCGACAGGGTATGGCTACACCTTC.

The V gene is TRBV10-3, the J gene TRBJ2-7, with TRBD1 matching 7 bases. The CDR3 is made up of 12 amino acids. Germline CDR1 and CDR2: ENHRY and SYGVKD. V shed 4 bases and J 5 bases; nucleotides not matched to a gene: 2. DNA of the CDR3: TGTGCCATCAGTGCCACAGGGGACGAGCAGTACTTC. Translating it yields CAISATGDEQYF.

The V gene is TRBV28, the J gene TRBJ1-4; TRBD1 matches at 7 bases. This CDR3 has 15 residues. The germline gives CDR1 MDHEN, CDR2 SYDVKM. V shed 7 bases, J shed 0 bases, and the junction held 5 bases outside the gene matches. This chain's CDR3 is CASNTGTATNEKLFF. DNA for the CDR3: TGTGCCAGCAACACGGGGACAGCAACTAATGAAAAACTGTTTTTT. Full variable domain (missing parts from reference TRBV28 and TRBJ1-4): DVKVTQSSRYLVKRTGEKVFLECVQDMDHENMFWYRQDPGLGLRLIYFSYDVKMKEKGDIPEGYSVSREKKERFSLILESASTNQTSMYLCASNTGTATNEKLFFGSGTQLSVL.

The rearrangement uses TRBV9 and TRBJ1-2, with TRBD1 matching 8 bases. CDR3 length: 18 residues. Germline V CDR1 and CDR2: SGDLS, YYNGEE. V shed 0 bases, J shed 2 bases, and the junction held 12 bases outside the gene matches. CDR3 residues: CASSVGVKTGGGNYGYTF. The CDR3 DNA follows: TGTGCCAGCAGCGTAGGGGTAAAAACAGGGGGAGGGAACTATGGCTACACCTTC.

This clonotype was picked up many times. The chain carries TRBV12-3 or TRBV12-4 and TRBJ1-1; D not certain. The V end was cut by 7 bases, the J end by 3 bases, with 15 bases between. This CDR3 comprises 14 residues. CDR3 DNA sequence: TGTGCCAGCACGCCCGAGGACGTCGACACTGAAGCTTTCTTT. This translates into CASTPEDVDTEAFF.

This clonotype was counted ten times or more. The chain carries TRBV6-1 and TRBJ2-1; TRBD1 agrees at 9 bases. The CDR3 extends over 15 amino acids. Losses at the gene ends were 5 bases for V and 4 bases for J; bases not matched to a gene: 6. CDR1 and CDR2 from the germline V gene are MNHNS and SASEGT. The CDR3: CASSRQGESYNEQFF. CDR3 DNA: TGTGCCAGCAGTCGACAGGGGGAATCTTACAATGAGCAGTTCTTC.

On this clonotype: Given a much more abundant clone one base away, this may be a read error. The CDR3 bases are TGTGCCAGCAGTTTCACAAGGGGCGCGTACGAGCAGTACTTC. It yields the protein CASSFTRGAYEQYF. The chain employs TRBV27 and TRBJ2-7, with D possibly matching TRBD1 (5 bases). With 3 bases removed from V and 4 bases from J, the gap between germline ends came to 13 bases. CDR3 size: 14 residues. Germline CDR1 is MNHEY and CDR2 is SMNVEV (reference sequence).

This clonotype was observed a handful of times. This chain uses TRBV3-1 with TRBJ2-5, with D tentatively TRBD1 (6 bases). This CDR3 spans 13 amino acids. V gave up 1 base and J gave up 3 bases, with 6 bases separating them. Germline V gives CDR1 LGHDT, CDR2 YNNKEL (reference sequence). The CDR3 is CASSQGTEETQYF. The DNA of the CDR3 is TGTGCCAGCAGCCAAGGGACAGAAGAGACCCAGTACTTC.

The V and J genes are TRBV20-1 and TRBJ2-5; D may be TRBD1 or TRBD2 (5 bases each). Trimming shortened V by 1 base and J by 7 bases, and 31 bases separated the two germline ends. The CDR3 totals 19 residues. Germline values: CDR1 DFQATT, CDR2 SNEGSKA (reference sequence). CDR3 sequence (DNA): TGCAGTGCTAGAGGACAGCTATCCTATACTAGTGACCCTAAAATGACCCAGTACTTC. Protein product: CSARGQLSYTSDPKMTQYF.

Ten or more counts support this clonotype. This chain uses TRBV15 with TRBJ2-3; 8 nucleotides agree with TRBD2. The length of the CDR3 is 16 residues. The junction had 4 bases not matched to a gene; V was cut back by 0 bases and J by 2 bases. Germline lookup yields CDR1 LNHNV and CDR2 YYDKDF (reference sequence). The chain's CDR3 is CATSREGTSNTDTQYF. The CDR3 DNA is TGTGCCACCAGCAGAGAAGGGACTAGTAACACAGATACGCAGTATTTT. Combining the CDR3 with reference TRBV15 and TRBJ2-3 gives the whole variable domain DAMVIQNPRYQVTQFGKPVTLSCSQTLNHNVMYWYQQKSSQAPKLLFHYYDKDFNNEADTPDNFQSRRPNTSFCFLDIRSPGLGDTAMYLCATSREGTSNTDTQYFGPGTRLTVL.

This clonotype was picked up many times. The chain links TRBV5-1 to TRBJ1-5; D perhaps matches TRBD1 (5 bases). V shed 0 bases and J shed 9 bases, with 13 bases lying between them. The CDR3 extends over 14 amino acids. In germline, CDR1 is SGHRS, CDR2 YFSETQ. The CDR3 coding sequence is TGCGCCAGCAGCTTGGCCTGGCCAGGGTGGCCCCAGCATTTT. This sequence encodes CASSLAWPGWPQHF.

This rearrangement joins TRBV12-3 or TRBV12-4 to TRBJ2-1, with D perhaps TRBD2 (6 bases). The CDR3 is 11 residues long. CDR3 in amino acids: CVSNGGNEQFF. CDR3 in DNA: TGTGTATCCAACGGGGGAAATGAGCAGTTCTTC.

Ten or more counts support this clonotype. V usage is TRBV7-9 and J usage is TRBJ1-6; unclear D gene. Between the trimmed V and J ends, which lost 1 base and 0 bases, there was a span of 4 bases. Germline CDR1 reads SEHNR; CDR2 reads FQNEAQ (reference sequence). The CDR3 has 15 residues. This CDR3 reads CASSLVSSYNSPLHF. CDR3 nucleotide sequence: TGTGCCAGCAGCTTAGTCAGCTCCTATAATTCACCCCTCCACTTT. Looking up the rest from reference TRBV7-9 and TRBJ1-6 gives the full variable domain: DTGVSQNPRHKITKRGQNVTFRCDPISEHNRLYWYRQTLGQGPEFLTYFQNEAQLEKSRLLSDRFSAERPKGSFSTLEIQRTEQGDSAMYLCASSLVSSYNSPLHFGNGTRLTVT.

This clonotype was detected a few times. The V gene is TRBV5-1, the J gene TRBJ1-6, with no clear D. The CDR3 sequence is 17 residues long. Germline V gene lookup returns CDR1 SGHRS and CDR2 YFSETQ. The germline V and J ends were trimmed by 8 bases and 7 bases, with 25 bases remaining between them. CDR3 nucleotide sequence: TGCGCCAGAACGGGATCCCCCCACAAAATGACGAATTCACCCCTCCACTTT. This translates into CARTGSPHKMTNSPLHF.

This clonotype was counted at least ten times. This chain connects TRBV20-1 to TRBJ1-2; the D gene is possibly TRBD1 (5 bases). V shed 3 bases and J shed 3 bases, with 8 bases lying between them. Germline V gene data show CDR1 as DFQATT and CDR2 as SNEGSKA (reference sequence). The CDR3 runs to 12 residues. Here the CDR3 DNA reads TGCAGTGCTAGCGCCAGGGACTATGGCTACACCTTC. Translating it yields CSASARDYGYTF.

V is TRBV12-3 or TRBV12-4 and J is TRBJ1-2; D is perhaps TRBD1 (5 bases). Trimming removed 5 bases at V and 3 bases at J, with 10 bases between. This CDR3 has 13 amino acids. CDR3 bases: TGTGCCAGCAGTAGCTACAGGTACTATGGCTACACCTTC. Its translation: CASSSYRYYGYTF.

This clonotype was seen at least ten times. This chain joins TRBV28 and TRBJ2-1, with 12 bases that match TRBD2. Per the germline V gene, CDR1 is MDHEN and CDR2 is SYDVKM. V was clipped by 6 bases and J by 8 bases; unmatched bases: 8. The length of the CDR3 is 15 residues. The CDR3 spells CASSPTSGGGYEQFF. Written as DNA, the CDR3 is TGTGCCAGCAGCCCGACTAGCGGGGGAGGGTATGAGCAGTTCTTC. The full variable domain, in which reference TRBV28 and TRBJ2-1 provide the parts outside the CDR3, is DVKVTQSSRYLVKRTGEKVFLECVQDMDHENMFWYRQDPGLGLRLIYFSYDVKMKEKGDIPEGYSVSREKKERFSLILESASTNQTSMYLCASSPTSGGGYEQFFGPGTRLTVL.

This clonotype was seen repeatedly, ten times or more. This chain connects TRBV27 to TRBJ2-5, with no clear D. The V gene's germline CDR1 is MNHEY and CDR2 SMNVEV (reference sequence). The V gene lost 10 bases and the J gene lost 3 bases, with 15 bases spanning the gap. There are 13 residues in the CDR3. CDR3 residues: CATRKGPEETQYF. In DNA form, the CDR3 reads TGTGCCACCCGAAAAGGGCCCGAAGAGACCCAGTACTTC.

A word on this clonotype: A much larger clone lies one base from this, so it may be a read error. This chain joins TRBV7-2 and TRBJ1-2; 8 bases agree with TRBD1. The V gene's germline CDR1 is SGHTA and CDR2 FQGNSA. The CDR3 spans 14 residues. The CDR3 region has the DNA TGTGCCAGCAGCCTCGGACAGGGAGAGTATGACTACACCTTC. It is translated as CASSLGQGEYDYTF.

The CDR3 here is CATSEPGQPNTGELFF. CDR3 bases: TGTGCCACCAGTGAGCCGGGACAGCCGAACACCGGGGAGCTGTTTTTT. The chain recombines TRBV24-1 with TRBJ2-2; 7 bases align to TRBD1. Germline V CDR1 and CDR2: KGHDR, SFDVKD. V shed 4 bases and J 0 bases; nucleotides not matched to a gene: 4. The CDR3 sequence is 16 residues long.

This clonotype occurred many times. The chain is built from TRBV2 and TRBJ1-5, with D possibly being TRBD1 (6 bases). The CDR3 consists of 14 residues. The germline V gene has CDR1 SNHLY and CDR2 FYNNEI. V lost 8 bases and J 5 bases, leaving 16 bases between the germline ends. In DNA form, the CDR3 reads TGTGCCAGCTCCGGGGGCTTCGGCGATCAGCCCCAGCATTTT. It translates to CASSGGFGDQPQHF.

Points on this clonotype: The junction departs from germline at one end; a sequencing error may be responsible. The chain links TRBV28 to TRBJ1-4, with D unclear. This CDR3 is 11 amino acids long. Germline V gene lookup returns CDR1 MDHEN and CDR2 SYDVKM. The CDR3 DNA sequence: TGTGCCAGCGGTTTAAATGAAAAACTGTTTTTT. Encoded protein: CASGLNEKLFF.

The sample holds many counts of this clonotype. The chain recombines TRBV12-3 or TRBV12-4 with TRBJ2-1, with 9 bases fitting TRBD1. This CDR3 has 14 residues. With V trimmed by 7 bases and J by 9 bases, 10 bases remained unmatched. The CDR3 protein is CASTKTGGWGEQFF. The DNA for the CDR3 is TGTGCCAGCACCAAGACAGGGGGTTGGGGTGAGCAGTTCTTC.

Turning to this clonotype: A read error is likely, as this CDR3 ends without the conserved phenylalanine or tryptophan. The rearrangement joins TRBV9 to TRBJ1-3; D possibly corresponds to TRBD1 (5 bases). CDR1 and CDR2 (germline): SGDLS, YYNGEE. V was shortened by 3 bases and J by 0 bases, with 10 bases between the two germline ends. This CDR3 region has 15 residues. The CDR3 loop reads CASSAEGSSGNTIYS. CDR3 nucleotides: TGTGCCAGCAGCGCGGAGGGGAGCTCTGGAAACACCATATATTCT.

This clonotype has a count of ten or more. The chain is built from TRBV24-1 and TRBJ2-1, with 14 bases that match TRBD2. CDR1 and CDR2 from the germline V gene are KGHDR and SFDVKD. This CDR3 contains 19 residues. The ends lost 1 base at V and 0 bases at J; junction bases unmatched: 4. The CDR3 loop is CATSDFAGTSGGSYNEQFF. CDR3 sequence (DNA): TGTGCCACCAGTGATTTTGCGGGGACTAGCGGGGGCTCCTACAATGAGCAGTTCTTC.

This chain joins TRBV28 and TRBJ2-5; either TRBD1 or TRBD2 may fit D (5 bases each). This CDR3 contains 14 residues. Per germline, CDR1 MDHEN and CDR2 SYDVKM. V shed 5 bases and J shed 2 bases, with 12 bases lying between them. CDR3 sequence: CASSDRDPQETQYF. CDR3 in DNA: TGTGCCAGCAGTGACCGGGACCCACAAGAGACCCAGTACTTC.

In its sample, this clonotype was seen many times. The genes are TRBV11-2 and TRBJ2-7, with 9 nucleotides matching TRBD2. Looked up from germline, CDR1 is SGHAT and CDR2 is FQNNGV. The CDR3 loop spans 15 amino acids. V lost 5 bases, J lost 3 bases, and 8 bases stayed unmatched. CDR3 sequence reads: CASSRSGGKGYEQYF. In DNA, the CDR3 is TGTGCCAGCAGCCGGAGCGGGGGGAAAGGCTACGAGCAGTACTTC.